This T cell receptor beta chain was observed in a study of regulatory T cells in long-lasting Graves disease. The study, taken as a whole, reports: Limited samples may have lowered accuracy. Relative to newly diagnosed Graves' patients, persistent ones had lower TCR diversity.

Noted time point: persistent/refractory GD, antithyroid drugs over 5 years with positive TRAb. Making the TCR library involved RNA that had been extracted from PBMCs. EDTA tubes held roughly 9.9 milliliters of peripheral blood from each patient. V was pared by 0 bases and J by 1 base, with 12 bases between. CDR1 SQVTM and CDR2 ANQGSEA come from the germline V gene. The length of the CDR3 is 15 residues. In its sample, this clonotype was seen a few times. Its antigen remains unidentified. TCR beta libraries were built with iRepertoire HTBI primers and Arm-PCR of CDR3 regions. In the original analysis: Gene usage covered 62 TRBV and some 13 TRBJ segments. TCRdb itself ran the multiplex PCR reads through MiXCR, one entry per CDR3 protein. The V and J calls were not made by the authors but by TCRdb's processing. The repertoire has almost 350,000 distinct CDR3 sequences, 15% to 20% of them found once; the top ten carry over 25%.

The rearrangement joins TRBV29-1 to TRBJ1-1; D is uncertain. Here the sequenced sample was peripheral blood mononuclear cells (PBMCs), taken when the disease was refractory, from a patient treated with antithyroid drugs. This receptor was taken from a female donor with Graves disease. The CDR3 sequence is CSVEDTGSPNTEAFF. Written as DNA, the CDR3 is TGCAGCGTTGAAGACACGGGATCCCCGAACACTGAAGCTTTCTTT.